This T cell receptor beta chain derives from a study of tumor-infiltrating lymphocytes in primary liver carcinoma. CDR1 and CDR2 from the germline V gene are SEHNR and FQNEAQ (reference sequence). The CDR3 is 14 residues long. Starting from approximately 470 ng of total RNA, TCR beta cDNA was produced with a primer in the constant region. It was through three nested multiplex PCR rounds of slightly modified ARM-PCR that TCR beta libraries arose. Both of the initial two PCR rounds ran for 10 cycles and employed TRBV1-TRBV30 forward primers alongside a C-beta reverse primer. Each CDR3 protein is one row after TCRdb ran MiXCR on the multiplex PCR reads. Among about 74,000 distinct CDR3 sequences listed, 55% to 75% were seen once. About this clonotype itself: The antigen remains unidentified. One junction end disagrees with the germline gene, perhaps due to a read error.

Findings of the study overall: Reduced overlap was seen in tumor-adjacent and tumor-blood pairs versus tumor region pairs. Blood fell significantly below tumors in its top-250-clone fraction (p = 0.039).

Co-extraction of both nucleic acids (RNA and DNA) used roughly 18-32 mg of unsorted bulk tissue. The V call is TRBV7-9, the J call TRBJ2-7, with 11 bases fitting TRBD1. The sequenced material came from liver tumor tissue from sampling region 4. Regarding subset: tumor region T4, right-lateral pole. This clonotype originated in a man aged 35 to 55 with primary liver carcinoma and hepatitis B virus infection. In DNA form, the CDR3 reads TGTGCCGGCAGCTCCCGGGACAGGGGGAACGAGCAGTATTTC. Its protein product is CAGSSRDRGNEQYF. Supplemented by reference TRBV7-9 and TRBJ2-7, the full variable domain reads DTGVSQNPRHKITKRGQNVTFRCDPISEHNRLYWYRQTLGQGPEFLTYFQNEAQLEKSRLLSDRFSAERPKGSFSTLEIQRTEQGDSAMYLCAGSSRDRGNEQYFGPGTRLTVT.